Listed below are T cell receptor beta chains from one sample, sequenced in a study of radiation and T cells in renal cell carcinoma. Libraries were prepared by immunoSEQ multiplex PCR; TCRdb keeps only in-frame clonotypes and omits some of them. The table includes some 22,000 clones, 80% detected once. Sequencing was performed on blood, taken from a patient whose treatment included radiotherapy and nephrectomy. These receptor sequences come from a man between 60 and 70 years old with renal cell carcinoma. The CDR3 runs from the conserved cysteine through the conserved F or W. The order of the fields is J gene, V gene, D gene, clone size, CDR3 protein, CDR3 DNA. A D gene is named only where the DNA matches it firmly. Clone size is not always given. Where it is, it says once, few, many or a class for expanded clones.

J gene: TRBJ2-2; V gene: TRBV28; D gene: TRBD2; clone size: .; CDR3 protein: CASSLLLAYTGELFF; CDR3 DNA: TGTGCCAGCAGTTTATTACTAGCGTACACCGGGGAGCTGTTTTTT
J gene: TRBJ2-7; V gene: TRBV18; D gene: TRBD2; clone size: .; CDR3 protein: CASSVGTSGRTISYEQYF; CDR3 DNA: TGTGCCAGCTCGGTCGGGACTAGCGGGAGGACAATTTCCTACGAGCAGTACTTC
J gene: TRBJ2-5; V gene: TRBV11-1; D gene: .; clone size: few; CDR3 protein: CASSLENTQTQYF; CDR3 DNA: TGTGCCAGCAGCTTAGAGAACACCCAGACCCAGTACTTC
J gene: TRBJ1-1; V gene: TRBV27; D gene: .; clone size: .; CDR3 protein: CASSLVRGTEAFF; CDR3 DNA: TGTGCCAGCAGTTTAGTGAGGGGCACTGAAGCTTTCTTT
J gene: TRBJ2-3; V gene: TRBV5-4; D gene: TRBD2; clone size: few; CDR3 protein: CASSLGAGVSTDTQYF; CDR3 DNA: TGTGCCAGCAGCTTGGGTGCGGGAGTGAGCACAGATACGCAGTATTTT
J gene: TRBJ1-2; V gene: TRBV6-5; D gene: TRBD1; clone size: .; CDR3 protein: CASSYRGQGRNYGYTF; CDR3 DNA: TGTGCCAGCAGTTACCGCGGACAGGGGCGGAACTATGGCTACACCTTC
J gene: TRBJ2-7; V gene: TRBV6-1; D gene: .; clone size: .; CDR3 protein: CASSVPRYEQYF; CDR3 DNA: TGTGCCAGCAGTGTCCCCCGTTACGAGCAGTACTTC
J gene: TRBJ2-2; V gene: TRBV28; D gene: TRBD1; clone size: .; CDR3 protein: CASSSFPGTGGTGELFF; CDR3 DNA: TGTGCCAGCAGTTCTTTTCCCGGGACAGGGGGCACCGGGGAGCTGTTTTTT
J gene: TRBJ2-5; V gene: TRBV2; D gene: .; clone size: .; CDR3 protein: CATGRSQEQYF; CDR3 DNA: TGTGCCACGGGACGGTCGCAGGAGCAGTACTTC
J gene: TRBJ1-2; V gene: TRBV4-1; D gene: .; clone size: .; CDR3 protein: CASSQVWWGYGYTF; CDR3 DNA: TGCGCCAGCAGCCAAGTATGGTGGGGCTATGGCTACACCTTC
J gene: TRBJ2-7; V gene: TRBV13; D gene: .; clone size: .; CDR3 protein: CASSLYGYEQYF; CDR3 DNA: TGTGCCAGCAGCCTATATGGCTACGAGCAGTACTTC
J gene: TRBJ1-2; V gene: TRBV13; D gene: .; clone size: medium-sized; CDR3 protein: CASSFIDRDRIYGYTF; CDR3 DNA: TGTGCCAGCAGCTTTATCGATCGGGACCGAATCTATGGCTACACCTTC
J gene: TRBJ1-1; V gene: TRBV29-1; D gene: .; clone size: few; CDR3 protein: CSARRWNTEAFF; CDR3 DNA: TGCAGCGCACGACGGTGGAACACTGAAGCTTTCTTT
J gene: TRBJ2-5; V gene: TRBV13; D gene: TRBD1; clone size: .; CDR3 protein: CASSSTGPETQYF; CDR3 DNA: TGTGCCAGCAGCTCGACAGGGCCGGAGACCCAGTACTTC
J gene: TRBJ1-4; V gene: TRBV6-6; D gene: .; clone size: .; CDR3 protein: CASSFYEKLFF; CDR3 DNA: TGTGCCAGCAGTTTTTATGAAAAACTGTTTTTT